This paragraph reports one T cell receptor (beta chain). The table came from immunoSEQ multiplex PCR; TCRdb's copy has only in-frame clones and leaves some out. The table records approximately 120,000 clones, around nine tenths of them present only once. This sample is drawn from a study of cytomegalovirus exposure and HLA in healthy donors. The trim removed 6 bases at V and 1 base at J, leaving 8 bases unmatched. The CDR3 is 16 amino acids. CDR1 and CDR2 from the germline V gene are MNHNY and SVGAGI (reference sequence). Separate from the approximately 730-subject first cohort, the roughly 120-subject validation cohort was the one that the donors belonged to.

The origin of this receptor is a woman younger than 30 in good health and CMV-seronegative. The V call is TRBV6-6, the J call TRBJ2-4; the match to TRBD2 covers 8 bases. Sequenced: PBMCs. The CDR3 sequence: CASRPSGSRAKNIQYF. Here the CDR3 DNA reads TGTGCCAGCAGACCGAGCGGGAGTCGGGCCAAAAACATTCAGTACTTC.